The 6 T cell receptor beta chains reported below all come from one sample, sequenced in a study of T cell responses to AZD1222 COVID-19 vaccine. Data came from immunoSEQ multiplex PCR; TCRdb stores just in-frame clones and leaves some out. The sample records some 120,000 clones, less than 90% being singletons. Sequencing was performed on peripheral blood, taken on day 0 of AZD1222 vaccination. The receptors were gathered from an adult in good health.

The chain links TRBV6-1 to TRBJ2-3; either TRBD1 or TRBD2 may supply D (5 bases each). The V end was cut by 3 bases, the J end by 8 bases, with 6 bases between. The CDR3 totals 11 residues. Germline V gene lookup returns CDR1 MNHNS and CDR2 SASEGT. The CDR3 loop is CASSEGRTQYF. The DNA of the CDR3 is TGTGCCAGCAGTGAGGGACGTACGCAGTATTTT.

V and J are TRBV24-1 and TRBJ2-7; weak D call: TRBD2 (7 bases). Per germline, CDR1 KGHDR and CDR2 SFDVKD. The CDR3 sequence is 15 residues long. Trimming took 0 bases from V and 6 from J, leaving 14 bases between them. This CDR3 is CATSDLRGARCEQYF. The CDR3 DNA reads TGTGCCACCAGTGATTTGCGGGGGGCGCGGTGCGAGCAGTACTTC.

The rearrangement links TRBV5-1 to TRBJ2-5; 8 bases align to TRBD1. The CDR3 is made up of 16 amino acids. J was trimmed by 2 bases and V by 4 bases; bases with no gene match: 10. CDR1 is SGHRS, CDR2 YFSETQ, per germline. The CDR3, as DNA: TGCGCCAGCAGCACGACCCCAACAGGGGGTCAAGAGACCCAGTACTTC. Its protein is CASSTTPTGGQETQYF.

The chain joins TRBV3-1 (or the pseudogene TRBV3-2) to TRBJ1-1; 7 bases fit TRBD1. The CDR3 spans 14 residues. V gave up 3 bases and J gave up 6 bases; unmatched junction bases: 7. CDR1 is LGHDT, CDR2 YNNKEL, per germline (reference sequence). Here the CDR3 DNA reads TGTGCCAGCAGCCAGCTGACAGGGCTGGCTGAAGCTTTCTTT. This encodes CASSQLTGLAEAFF.

The V call is TRBV5-4, the J call TRBJ2-7; weak D call: TRBD1 (6 bases). Germline V gives CDR1 SGHNT, CDR2 YYREEE (reference sequence). This CDR3 comprises 12 residues. Trimming removed 4 bases from V and 4 bases from J, with 9 bases in between. The CDR3 loop reads CASSITGYEQYF. As DNA, the CDR3 is TGTGCCAGCAGCATCACAGGGTACGAGCAGTACTTC. Based on the CDR3 plus reference TRBV5-4 and TRBJ2-7, the full variable domain is ETGVTQSPTHLIKTRGQQVTLRCSSQSGHNTVSWYQQALGQGPQFIFQYYREEENGRGNFPPRFSGLQFPNYSSELNVNALELDDSALYLCASSITGYEQYFGPGTRLTVT.

The chain couples TRBV2 to TRBJ2-5; the D gene is possibly TRBD2 (6 bases). The germline CDR1 and CDR2 sequences are SNHLY and FYNNEI. Trimming removed 1 base from V and 9 bases from J, with 9 bases in between. The CDR3 consists of 12 residues. CDR3 bases: TGTGCCAGCAGTGAAGGGGGGGTGCCCCAGTACTTC. As protein: CASSEGGVPQYF.